Listed below are T cell receptor beta chains from one sample, sequenced in a study of T-cell memory formation after mild COVID-19. TCRdb itself ran the 5' RACE reads through MiXCR, one entry per CDR3 protein. The table lists roughly 550,000 distinct CDR3 sequences, 20% of them singletons. Sequencing was performed on PBMCs or a T cell subset sorted from them (not recorded which). These receptors were collected from an adult woman who had mild COVID-19 (a few samples of this study predate the infection). Cell type and time point are not known. Both conserved end residues are part of each CDR3. D genes are given only for firm matches. Expanded clones are given a class, and other clones once, few, many or no size at all.

D: -; J: TRBJ1-1; size: -; V: TRBV12-3/TRBV12-4; DNA: TGTGCCAGCAGTTTAGCGGTGGGGACTGGAGGCACTGAAGCTTTCTTT; CDR3: CASSLAVGTGGTEAFF
D: -; J: TRBJ2-7; size: few; V: TRBV5-4; DNA: TGTGCCAGCAGCTTCGAGACGATCGACGAGCAGTACTTC; CDR3: CASSFETIDEQYF
D: -; J: TRBJ2-3; size: many; V: TRBV7-9; DNA: TGTGCCAGCAGAAGGGACCCCCTCCACACAGATACGCAGTATTTT; CDR3: CASRRDPLHTDTQYF
D: -; J: TRBJ1-1; size: -; V: TRBV5-1; DNA: TGCGCCAGCAGCCCACTGGCAGGCCCACGGGACACTGAAGCTTTCTTT; CDR3: CASSPLAGPRDTEAFF
D: -; J: TRBJ2-1; size: -; V: TRBV7-9; DNA: TGTGCCAGCAGCCAGGACCAGTCCTACAATGAGCAGTTCTTC; CDR3: CASSQDQSYNEQFF
D: TRBD2; J: TRBJ2-7; size: -; V: TRBV20-1; DNA: TGCAGTGCTCCTCCCGCGGCTAGCGGCTACGAGCAGTACTTC; CDR3: CSAPPAASGYEQYF
D: -; J: TRBJ2-3; size: -; V: TRBV12-3/TRBV12-4; DNA: TGTGCCAGCAGTTCGGCCCCTCAGGGTACAGATACGCAGTATTTT; CDR3: CASSSAPQGTDTQYF
D: -; J: TRBJ2-2; size: -; V: TRBV7-9; DNA: TGTGCCAGCCTGGGGACGGAATACAGGACCGGGGAGCTGTTTTTT; CDR3: CASLGTEYRTGELFF
D: -; J: TRBJ2-7; size: -; V: TRBV24-1; DNA: TGTGCCACCAGTGATCCTCCTCACTACGAGCAGTACTTC; CDR3: CATSDPPHYEQYF
D: -; J: TRBJ2-1; size: -; V: TRBV24-1; DNA: TGTGCCACCAGTGCACAACAGGGGGGGCTGTTCTTC; CDR3: CATSAQQGGLFF
D: -; J: TRBJ1-3; size: few; V: TRBV30; DNA: TGTGCCTGGCAGGGTGCCACCTCTGGAAACACCATATATTTT; CDR3: CAWQGATSGNTIYF
D: -; J: TRBJ1-2; size: -; V: TRBV10-3; DNA: TGTGCCATCAGTGAGTCGGTTACCGGGTTGCATGACTCCTATGGCTACACCTTC; CDR3: CAISESVTGLHDSYGYTF
D: TRBD1; J: TRBJ2-3; size: -; V: TRBV3-1; DNA: TGTGCCAGCAGCCATATACTCGGGACAGCTAGCACAGATACGCAGTATTTT; CDR3: CASSHILGTASTDTQYF
D: -; J: TRBJ2-4; size: -; V: TRBV6-2/TRBV6-3; DNA: TGTGCCAGCATTAAACTTCCGGGATTCGAAAACATTCAGTACTTC; CDR3: CASIKLPGFENIQYF
D: TRBD2; J: TRBJ2-1; size: -; V: TRBV24-1; DNA: TGTGCCACCAGTGATGGCGGGAGGACGGGTGAGCAGTTCTTC; CDR3: CATSDGGRTGEQFF
D: -; J: TRBJ2-7; size: few; V: TRBV5-6; DNA: TGTGCCAGCAGCTTACCCGGGACACTCTACGAGCAGTACTTC; CDR3: CASSLPGTLYEQYF
D: -; J: TRBJ1-1; size: -; V: TRBV6-5; DNA: TGTGCCAGCAGCCTCAGAGACTCGGGCACTGAAGCTTTCTTT; CDR3: CASSLRDSGTEAFF
D: -; J: TRBJ2-7; size: few; V: TRBV18; DNA: TGTGCCAGCTCACTCAACCAGCAGGGGCAGTACTTC; CDR3: CASSLNQQGQYF
D: TRBD2; J: TRBJ2-5; size: -; V: TRBV5-1; DNA: TGCGCCAGCAGCTTGGCCAATCTAGCGGGGGTACCAGAGACCCAGTACTTC; CDR3: CASSLANLAGVPETQYF
D: -; J: TRBJ2-7; size: few; V: TRBV6-2/TRBV6-3; DNA: TGTGCCAGCAGGACACCGTCCCGGGAGCAGTACTTC; CDR3: CASRTPSREQYF
D: TRBD2; J: TRBJ2-5; size: few; V: TRBV11-2; DNA: TGTGCCAGCAGCACTAGCGAACGAGAGACCCAGTACTTC; CDR3: CASSTSERETQYF
D: -; J: TRBJ1-5; size: -; V: TRBV7-9; DNA: TGTGCCAGCAGCCGAGGAGCAGGGCATCAGCCCCAGCATTTT; CDR3: CASSRGAGHQPQHF
D: -; J: TRBJ2-6; size: -; V: TRBV27; DNA: TGTGCCAGCAGTTTAATAGGAGCTGGGGCCAACGTCCTGACTTTC; CDR3: CASSLIGAGANVLTF
D: TRBD2; J: TRBJ2-1; size: -; V: TRBV3-1; DNA: TGTGCCAGCAGCCTGACTAGCGGGGGGGCGGATGAGCAGTTCTTC; CDR3: CASSLTSGGADEQFF